This T cell receptor (beta chain) was identified during a study of blood T cell repertoires in COVID-19. Background on the study: Samples taken during acute and convalescent COVID-19 were collected in the United States, Italy and Spain.

The length of the CDR3 is 14 residues. The V end lost 5 bases, the J end lost 5 bases, and 13 bases lay between the germline ends. Looked up from germline, CDR1 is MDHEN and CDR2 is SYDVKM. TCRdb's copy holds only in-frame clones and misses some; the assay was immunoSEQ multiplex PCR. The sample records about 140,000 clones, about 90% being singletons. The sample taken for sequencing was peripheral blood. The receptor comes from a man aged 55 to 70 with active or convalescent COVID-19. This rearrangement joins TRBV28 to TRBJ2-1; D ambiguous. This CDR3 reads CASSPPPRNNEQFF. DNA for the CDR3: TGTGCCAGCAGTCCCCCACCTAGAAACAATGAGCAGTTCTTC.